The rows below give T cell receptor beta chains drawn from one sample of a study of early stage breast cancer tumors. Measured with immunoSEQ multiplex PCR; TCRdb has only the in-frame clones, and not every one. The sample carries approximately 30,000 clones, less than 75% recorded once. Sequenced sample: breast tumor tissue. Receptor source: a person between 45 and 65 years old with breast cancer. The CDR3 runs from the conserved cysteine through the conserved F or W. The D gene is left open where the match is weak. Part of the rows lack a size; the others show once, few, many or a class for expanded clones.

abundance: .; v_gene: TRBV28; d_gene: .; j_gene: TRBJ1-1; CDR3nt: TGTGCCAGCAGCACACCGACGGGGTTCACTGAAGCTTTCTTT; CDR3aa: CASSTPTGFTEAFF
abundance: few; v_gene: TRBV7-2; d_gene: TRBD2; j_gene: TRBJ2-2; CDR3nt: TGTGCCAGCAGCTTAGTAGCGGGAAGGGTGGGGACCGGGGAGCTGTTTTTT; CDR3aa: CASSLVAGRVGTGELFF
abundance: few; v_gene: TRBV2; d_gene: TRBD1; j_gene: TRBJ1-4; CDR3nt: TGTGCCAGCAGTGGGGACAGGGCCCCGACCGCCGCTTTTTTT; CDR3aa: CASSGDRAPTAAFF
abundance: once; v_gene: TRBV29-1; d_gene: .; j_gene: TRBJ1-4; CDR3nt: TGCAGCGTGACTACGGGGGCGGGTGAAAAACTGTTTTTT; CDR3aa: CSVTTGAGEKLFF
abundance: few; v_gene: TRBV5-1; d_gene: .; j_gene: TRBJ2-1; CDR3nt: TGCGCCAGCAGCTTCTCTTCCGGGACCAACTACAATGAGCAGTTCTTC; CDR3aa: CASSFSSGTNYNEQFF
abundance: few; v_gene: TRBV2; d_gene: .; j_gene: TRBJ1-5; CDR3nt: TGTGCCAGCAGCTACCTGACGGGGGGCAATCAGCCCCAGCATTTT; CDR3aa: CASSYLTGGNQPQHF
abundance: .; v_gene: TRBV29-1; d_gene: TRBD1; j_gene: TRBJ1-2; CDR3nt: TGCAGCGTTGAAGGAGCAAAAACAGGGGAGGGAAGCTATGGCTACACCTTC; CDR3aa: CSVEGAKTGEGSYGYTF
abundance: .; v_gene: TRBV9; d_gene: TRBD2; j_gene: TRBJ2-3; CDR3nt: TGTGCCAGCAGGAGGGGCGGGAGGGTCACAGATACGCAGTATTTT; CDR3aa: CASRRGGRVTDTQYF
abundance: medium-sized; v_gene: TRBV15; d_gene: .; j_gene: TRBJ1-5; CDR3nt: TGTGCCACCAGCAGAGATTATGGGGCAGCCCAGCATTTT; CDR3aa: CATSRDYGAAQHF
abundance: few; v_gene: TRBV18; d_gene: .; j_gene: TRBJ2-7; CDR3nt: TGTGCCAGCTCCCTCGCGCCCGGGGCGTCCCACGAGCAGTACTTC; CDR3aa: CASSLAPGASHEQYF
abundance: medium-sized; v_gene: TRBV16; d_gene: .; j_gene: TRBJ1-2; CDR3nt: TGTGCCAGCAGCCGTCTCCCAGAGGCAGATGGCTACACCTTC; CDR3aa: CASSRLPEADGYTF
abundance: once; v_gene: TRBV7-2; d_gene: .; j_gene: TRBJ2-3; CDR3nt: TGTGCCAGCAGCTTAGCCGGGACAACCACAGATACGCAGTATTTT; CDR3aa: CASSLAGTTTDTQYF
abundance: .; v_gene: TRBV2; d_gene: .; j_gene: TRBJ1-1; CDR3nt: TGTGCCAGCGGTACAAGCGGCTACACTGAAGCTTTCTTT; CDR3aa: CASGTSGYTEAFF
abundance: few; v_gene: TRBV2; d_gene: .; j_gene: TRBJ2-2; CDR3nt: TGTGCCAGCAGTGAAAACCCGAACACCGGGGAGCTGTTTTTT; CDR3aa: CASSENPNTGELFF
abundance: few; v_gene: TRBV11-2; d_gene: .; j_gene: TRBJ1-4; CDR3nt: TGTGCCAGCAGCTTAAGAATGCTCCCGGCAACTAATGAAAAACTGTTTTTT; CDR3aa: CASSLRMLPATNEKLFF
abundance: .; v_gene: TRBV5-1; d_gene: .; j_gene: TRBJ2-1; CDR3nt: TGCGCCAGCAGCTCGACCGGGACGGGAAACAATGAGCAGTTCTTC; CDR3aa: CASSSTGTGNNEQFF
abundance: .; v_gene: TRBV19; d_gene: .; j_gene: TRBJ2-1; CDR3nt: TGTGCCAGTAGTTACGACTACAATGAGCAGTTCTTC; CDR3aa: CASSYDYNEQFF